The source of this T cell receptor beta chain is a study of blood T cell repertoires in COVID-19. Turning to the study itself: The United States, Italy and Spain provided the acute and convalescent COVID-19 samples.

Donors were grouped by their self-reported clinical history. Recovered Cohort 3 donors showed two negative PCRs, clearance, or symptom resolution. The protocol was immunoSEQ multiplex PCR, while the TCRdb copy is restricted to in-frame clones and leaves out a portion. The data show about 430,000 clones, approximately 92% seen once. The source material was PBMCs or T cells enriched from blood (not recorded which). The clonotype originates from a man aged 25-40 years who had recovered from COVID-19.

The CDR3 spells CASSAGQQSLNTEAFF. In DNA, the CDR3 is TGTGCCAGCAGCGCGGGACAGCAAAGTTTGAACACTGAAGCTTTCTTT. V gene TRBV9 combines with J gene TRBJ1-1; 7 positions agree with TRBD1. Germline trimming cut 3 bases from V and 0 bases from J; bases unmatched to any gene: 8. The CDR3 runs 16 residues. The germline CDR1 and CDR2 sequences are SGDLS and YYNGEE.